The clone carrying this T cell receptor (beta chain) showed up many times. The antigen remains unidentified. CDR3 length: 13 amino acids. V was shortened by 0 bases and J by 15 bases, with 15 bases between the two germline ends. Germline V gene lookup returns CDR1 SEHNR and CDR2 FQNEAQ (reference sequence). This specimen belongs to a study of T cell repertoires in cytomegalovirus infection. Study context: Public TCR beta signatures indicated both CMV infection and matching HLA type.

TCRdb re-derived calls from the reads in MiXCR, one entry per CDR3 protein. The table lists tens of thousands of distinct CDR3 sequences, around 3.5% of them singletons. Whole-study results and caveats: Carriers of CMV and the relevant HLA type were discriminated by public TCR beta frequency.

This receptor was obtained from a human donor in good health (CMV status not recorded). Some clones in this sample may be carry-over from other donors' samples. Material: PBMCs. This chain uses TRBV7-9 with TRBJ2-1; unclear D gene. Here the CDR3 reads CASSLAVTGDGFF. The DNA of the CDR3 is TGTGCCAGCAGCTTAGCTGTAACCGGAGATGGGTTCTTC.